These 32 T cell receptor beta chains came from one sample sequenced in a study of identical twins. TCRdb used MiXCR to reprocess the 5' RACE reads, holding one entry per CDR3 protein. The sample shows 450,000 or so distinct CDR3 sequences, 18% of them seen only once. Sequencing was carried out using naive T cells sorted from blood. The receptors were gathered from a man between 45 and 60 years old in good health.

This clonotype was seen more than once but under ten times. This chain links TRBV5-1 with TRBJ1-1, with D hard to call. Trimming left V 7 bases short and J 5 bases short, with 9 bases between. The CDR3 contains 11 residues. The V gene's germline CDR1 is SGHRS and CDR2 YFSETQ. This CDR3 reads CASSEDTEAFF. The CDR3 coding sequence is TGCGCCAGCTCAGAGGATACTGAAGCTTTCTTT. The full variable domain, rest sourced from reference TRBV5-1 and TRBJ1-1, is KAGVTQTPRYLIKTRGQQVTLSCSPISGHRSVSWYQQTPGQGLQFLFEYFSETQRNKGNFPGRFSGRQFSNSRSEMNVSTLELGDSALYLCASSEDTEAFFGQGTRLTVV.

The table lists this clonotype with a few counts. V is TRBV10-2 and J is TRBJ1-5; the D is unclear. The CDR3 sequence is 13 residues long. Per germline, CDR1 WSHSY and CDR2 SAAADI. With 3 bases removed from V and 0 bases from J, the gap between germline ends came to 3 bases. Here the CDR3 reads CASSENSNQPQHF. The CDR3 nucleotides read TGCGCCAGCAGTGAAAATAGCAATCAGCCCCAGCATTTT.

This clonotype showed up many times. This rearrangement joins TRBV9 to TRBJ2-1; tentative D call: TRBD1 (5 bases). The CDR3 spans 17 residues. Trimming removed 0 bases from V and 8 bases from J, with 21 bases in between. Germline values: CDR1 SGDLS, CDR2 YYNGEE. CDR3 bases: TGTGCCAGCAGCGTAGTTCCGATAGGGGTAGGTCTCGATGAGCAGTTCTTC. Translating gives CASSVVPIGVGLDEQFF.

There are a few counts of this clonotype. V gene TRBV20-1 combines with J gene TRBJ2-4; tentative D call: TRBD2 (6 bases). CDR3 size: 16 residues. The germline V gene encodes CDR1 DFQATT and CDR2 SNEGSKA (reference sequence). Trimming cost V 0 bases and J 8 bases, with 20 bases left between them. CDR3 amino acids: CSARDVLAGLKDIQYF. CDR3 in DNA: TGCAGTGCTAGAGATGTGCTGGCGGGACTCAAGGACATTCAGTACTTC.

This clonotype was detected a few times. The chain links TRBV20-1 to TRBJ2-7; 9 bases map to TRBD2. CDR1 is DFQATT, CDR2 SNEGSKA, per germline (reference sequence). This CDR3 has 14 amino acids. With V trimmed by 5 bases and J by 4 bases, 9 bases remained unmatched. This chain's CDR3 is CSAPHSGSEYEQYF. The CDR3 DNA reads TGCAGTGCTCCCCATAGCGGGAGTGAATACGAGCAGTACTTC.

The chain employs TRBV10-3 and TRBJ2-2; D remains ambiguous. The CDR3 runs to 13 residues. V lost 10 bases and J lost 3, with 12 bases in between. The germline CDR1 and CDR2 sequences are ENHRY and SYGVKD. The CDR3 spells CATLSSDTGELFF. The CDR3 DNA is TGTGCCACCCTGTCCTCTGACACCGGGGAGCTGTTTTTT.

The chain couples TRBV9 to TRBJ2-6; D uncertain. This CDR3 has 18 amino acids. Trimming stripped 0 bases from V and 1 base from J, with 14 bases between. Per germline, CDR1 SGDLS and CDR2 YYNGEE. The CDR3 region has the DNA TGTGCCAGCAGCGTAGCTTCCGACCGTCGTTCTGGGGCCAACGTCCTGACTTTC. It encodes CASSVASDRRSGANVLTF. The variable domain in full, with the rest retrieved from reference TRBV9 and TRBJ2-6, is DSGVTQTPKHLITATGQRVTLRCSPRSGDLSVYWYQQSLDQGLQFLIQYYNGEERAKGNILERFSAQQFPDLHSELNLSSLELGDSALYFCASSVASDRRSGANVLTFGAGSRLTVL.

The CDR3, as DNA: TGTGCCAGCAGCGTAGCCCCGCGACTGACTAGCGGGAGGGCCTCAGATACGCAGTATTTT. It specifies CASSVAPRLTSGRASDTQYF. The chain is built from TRBV9 and TRBJ2-3; 14 bases are a match to TRBD2. This CDR3 region has 20 residues. With V trimmed by 0 bases and J by 4 bases, 13 bases remained unmatched. Germline CDR1 is SGDLS and CDR2 is YYNGEE. The variable domain in full, completed from reference TRBV9 and TRBJ2-3, reads DSGVTQTPKHLITATGQRVTLRCSPRSGDLSVYWYQQSLDQGLQFLIQYYNGEERAKGNILERFSAQQFPDLHSELNLSSLELGDSALYFCASSVAPRLTSGRASDTQYFGPGTRLTVL.

This chain uses TRBV6-1 with TRBJ2-7; a weak D match, TRBD1 (6 bases). V gave up 6 bases and J gave up 3 bases, with 21 bases separating them. This CDR3 is built from 16 residues. CDR1 MNHNS and CDR2 SASEGT come from the germline V gene. The CDR3 is CASRIQQGSGVYEQYF. The DNA for the CDR3 is TGTGCCAGCAGAATCCAACAGGGATCCGGGGTCTACGAGCAGTACTTC.

This sequence joins TRBV7-9 and TRBJ2-5; D is unclear. CDR3 length: 15 amino acids. Per the germline V gene, CDR1 is SEHNR and CDR2 is FQNEAQ (reference sequence). Deletions cut 2 bases from V and 2 bases from J, with 12 bases between. In DNA form, the CDR3 reads TGTGCCAGCAGCTTAAGTGTACCTGGGCAAGAGACCCAGTACTTC. This codes for CASSLSVPGQETQYF.

There are many counts of this clonotype. V gene TRBV20-1 combines with J gene TRBJ1-3; D gene unclear. Trimming removed 0 bases from V and 4 bases from J, with 16 bases in between. The CDR3 runs to 16 residues. From germline, CDR1 is DFQATT and CDR2 SNEGSKA (reference sequence). The CDR3 loop is CSARDRDPKSGNTIYF. DNA of the CDR3: TGCAGTGCTAGAGATCGCGACCCTAAGTCGGGAAACACCATATATTTT.

This clonotype was detected only a few times. This chain uses TRBV5-1 with TRBJ2-7, with TRBD1 matching over 8 bases. V was pared by 7 bases and J by 2 bases, with 5 bases of the junction left unmatched. This CDR3 is 13 amino acids long. Germline V gene lookup returns CDR1 SGHRS and CDR2 YFSETQ. CDR3 sequence: CASQDRVTYEQYF. CDR3 DNA: TGCGCCAGCCAGGACAGGGTAACCTACGAGCAGTACTTC.

The chain links TRBV12-3 or TRBV12-4 to TRBJ1-5; TRBD1 matches 9 bases. Trimming cost V 7 bases and J 5 bases; bases outside gene matches: 12. This CDR3 has 16 amino acids. CDR3 in DNA: TGTGCCAGCACTCGGAGGACAGGGGCCCTCGATCAGCCCCAGCATTTT. It specifies CASTRRTGALDQPQHF.

This clonotype has at least ten counts. The genes are TRBV28 and TRBJ1-6; TRBD1 matches at 9 bases. The J segment lost 7 bases and the V segment lost 3 bases, leaving 7 bases of the junction unmatched. Germline CDR1 is MDHEN and CDR2 is SYDVKM. This CDR3 comprises 16 residues. Written as DNA, the CDR3 is TGTGCCAGCAGTTTGGGACAGGGAACAAAAAATTCACCCCTCCACTTT. Amino acids: CASSLGQGTKNSPLHF.

This clonotype has at least ten counts. This chain joins TRBV2 and TRBJ2-7; 7 bases map to TRBD1. Germline V gene data show CDR1 as SNHLY and CDR2 as FYNNEI. The CDR3 is made up of 13 amino acids. V lost 11 bases to trimming and J lost 0 bases; unmatched junction nucleotides: 7. In nucleotides, the CDR3 is TGTGCCGTAATCCGGGACAGCTCCTACGAGCAGTACTTC. Protein sequence: CAVIRDSSYEQYF.

The chain uses TRBV3-1 and TRBJ1-1, with D possibly being TRBD1 (6 bases). Germline lookup yields CDR1 LGHDT and CDR2 YNNKEL (reference sequence). The CDR3 is 18 amino acids. Trimming removed 4 bases at V and 4 bases at J, with 25 bases between. The CDR3 reads CASSRPSLGTFVITEAFF. DNA for the CDR3: TGTGCCAGCAGCCGGCCGTCGTTAGGGACATTTGTAATCACTGAAGCTTTCTTT.

The chain couples TRBV7-9 to TRBJ2-3; no definite D call. Germline-derived CDR1 and CDR2 are SEHNR and FQNEAQ (reference sequence). CDR3 length: 15 residues. V dropped 2 bases and J dropped 0 bases, with 9 bases sitting between them. The CDR3 nucleotides read TGTGCCAGCAGCTTAAAGAGACGGAGCACAGATACGCAGTATTTT. The encoded protein is CASSLKRRSTDTQYF.

This clonotype was recorded many times. The chain joins TRBV5-5 to TRBJ2-3; no clear D gene. Trimming stripped 1 base from V and 2 bases from J, with 11 bases between. Germline V lookup: CDR1 SGHKS, CDR2 YYEKEE (reference sequence). CDR3 length: 15 amino acids. This CDR3 is CASSLLGATTDTQYF. The CDR3 nucleotides read TGTGCCAGCAGCTTGTTAGGAGCGACCACAGATACGCAGTATTTT.

This clonotype was counted ten times or more. The rearrangement links TRBV7-2 to TRBJ2-7; 12 bases fit TRBD2. The V and J ends lost 1 base and 6 bases, in that order; junction bases with no gene match: 1. The germline V gene has CDR1 SGHTA and CDR2 FQGNSA. This CDR3 region has 14 residues. The CDR3 spells CASSLGLAGVEQYF. The CDR3 region has the DNA TGTGCCAGCAGCTTAGGACTAGCGGGGGTCGAGCAGTACTTC.

This clonotype has only a few counts. The rearrangement links TRBV5-6 to TRBJ1-6; D might be TRBD1 (5 bases). Trimming left V 4 bases short and J 4 bases short, with 9 bases between. The germline gives CDR1 SGHDT, CDR2 YYEEEE. CDR3 length: 14 amino acids. The CDR3 reads CASSTGRYNSPLHF. CDR3 sequence (DNA): TGTGCCAGCAGCACGGGACGGTATAATTCACCCCTCCACTTT.

The gene calls are TRBV10-3 and TRBJ2-5; D gene uncertain. V lost 3 bases and J 3 bases, leaving 11 bases between the germline ends. The germline gives CDR1 ENHRY, CDR2 SYGVKD. CDR3 size: 14 residues. The CDR3 nucleotides are TGTGCCATCAGTGAAGGATTAGCCGAAGAGACCCAGTACTTC. This codes for CAISEGLAEETQYF.

CDR3 DNA sequence: TGTGCCAGCTCAACTAGCGGGAGGACAGATACGCAGTATTTT. Encoded protein: CASSTSGRTDTQYF. This sequence joins TRBV18 and TRBJ2-3, with 12 bases that match TRBD2. The junction had 0 bases not matched to a gene; V was cut back by 5 bases and J by 3 bases. The CDR3 runs 14 residues. Germline V gene sequence: CDR1 KGHSH, CDR2 LQKENI.

This clonotype was seen a few times. The chain joins TRBV6-2 or TRBV6-3 to TRBJ2-7, with 10 nucleotides matching TRBD2. This CDR3 comprises 17 residues. V trimming: 6 bases; J trimming: 5 bases; junction bases outside the gene matches: 16. Germline V lookup: CDR1 MNHEY, CDR2 SVGEGT. The CDR3 bases are TGTGCCAGCAGACCCCTACCCGCTAGCGGGAGAGGCAACGAGCAGTACTTC. It yields the protein CASRPLPASGRGNEQYF.

The V call is TRBV12-3 or TRBV12-4, the J call TRBJ2-1, with 9 bases aligning to TRBD2. Trimming cost V 3 bases and J 10 bases; bases outside gene matches: 7. The CDR3 has 14 amino acids. CDR3 region: CASSFAGGPQEQFF. CDR3 in DNA: TGTGCCAGCAGTTTCGCGGGAGGGCCCCAGGAGCAGTTCTTC.

This chain uses TRBV7-9 with TRBJ2-5; possible D gene TRBD2, 6 bases. Germline values: CDR1 SEHNR, CDR2 FQNEAQ (reference sequence). V shed 2 bases and J shed 5 bases, with 15 bases lying between them. The CDR3 covers 15 residues. The CDR3 DNA is TGTGCCAGCAGCTTACTTGTGGCAGGGAGGGAGACCCAGTACTTC. It yields the protein CASSLLVAGRETQYF.

The chain recombines TRBV20-1 with TRBJ2-1; 13 nucleotides match TRBD2. Germline V CDR1 and CDR2: DFQATT, SNEGSKA (reference sequence). V was clipped by 5 bases and J by 0 bases; unmatched bases: 10. The CDR3 extends over 18 amino acids. In nucleotides, the CDR3 is TGCAGTGCTCGACCCCAACTAGCGGGAGGGAGCTCCTACAATGAGCAGTTCTTC. The encoded protein is CSARPQLAGGSSYNEQFF.

This clonotype was observed a few times. The rearrangement links TRBV7-2 to TRBJ2-7; D may correspond to TRBD1 or TRBD2 (5 bases each). V was shortened by 4 bases and J by 3 bases, with 16 bases between the two germline ends. This CDR3 region has 15 residues. CDR1 is SGHTA and CDR2 is FQGNSA in the germline V gene. The chain's CDR3 is CASSSPSEGFYEQYF. DNA for the CDR3: TGTGCCAGCAGCTCTCCGAGTGAGGGGTTCTACGAGCAGTACTTC.

This clonotype was seen only a few times. This chain links TRBV6-2 or TRBV6-3 with TRBJ2-7; TRBD2 is a possible D gene (5 bases). The CDR3 contains 11 residues. Between the trimmed V and J ends, which lost 2 bases and 9 bases, there was a span of 8 bases. The germline CDR1 and CDR2 sequences are MNHEY and SVGEGT. DNA for the CDR3: TGTGCCAGCAGTTACGGCGGGTTGCAGTACTTC. It specifies CASSYGGLQYF.

This clonotype appeared many times. The chain recombines TRBV5-1 with TRBJ2-7, with D possibly TRBD2 on 6 matching bases. The CDR3 length is 15 residues. Germline lookup yields CDR1 SGHRS and CDR2 YFSETQ. V was cut by 0 bases and J by 2 bases, with 12 bases left in between. CDR3 amino acids: CASSLESRGPYEQYF. The CDR3 coding sequence is TGCGCCAGCAGCTTGGAATCGCGGGGCCCCTACGAGCAGTACTTC.

This clonotype was detected a few times. The germline gene is not matched at one end of the junction; a read error may be the cause. In DNA, the CDR3 is TGTGCTAGCAGCGGCAGGGGTGGAGATACGCAGTATTTT. Amino acid sequence: CASSGRGGDTQYF. The rearrangement links TRBV7-7 to TRBJ2-3, with D perhaps matching TRBD1 (6 bases). Germline CDR1 and CDR2: SSHAT and FNYEAQ (reference sequence). CDR3 length equals 13 residues.

The rearrangement links TRBV7-9 to TRBJ1-2, with D tentatively TRBD1 (6 bases). The germline gives CDR1 SEHNR, CDR2 FQNEAQ (reference sequence). V shed 4 bases and J shed 8 bases, with 11 bases lying between them. The CDR3 is 12 amino acids. CDR3 sequence: CASSSRQVGYTF. For the CDR3, the DNA is TGTGCCAGCAGCTCTCGACAGGTCGGCTACACCTTC. The full variable domain, in which reference TRBV7-9 and TRBJ1-2 provide the parts outside the CDR3, is DTGVSQNPRHKITKRGQNVTFRCDPISEHNRLYWYRQTLGQGPEFLTYFQNEAQLEKSRLLSDRFSAERPKGSFSTLEIQRTEQGDSAMYLCASSSRQVGYTFGSGTRLTVV.

This chain joins TRBV20-1 and TRBJ1-1, with D perhaps matching TRBD1 (5 bases). V was trimmed by 6 bases and J by 2 bases, leaving 13 bases between them. CDR1 and CDR2 (germline): DFQATT, SNEGSKA (reference sequence). The CDR3 sequence is 13 residues long. The CDR3, as DNA: TGCAGTGCGTCCGGGACCGTTAACACTGAAGCTTTCTTT. As protein: CSASGTVNTEAFF.